These T cell receptor beta chains were read from a single sample in a study of blood T cell repertoires in COVID-19. Clones were read by immunoSEQ multiplex PCR, and TCRdb kept only the in-frame ones, dropping some. The table records some 86,000 clones, roughly 83% of them present only once. The sequenced sample consisted of peripheral blood. These receptors all stem from a woman older than 75 with active or convalescent COVID-19. CDR3s include the opening cysteine and the closing phenylalanine or tryptophan. A D gene is named only where the DNA matches it firmly. Clone size is not always given. Where it is, it says once, few, many or a class for expanded clones.

TRBJ2-2 . TRBV4-2 . TGTGCCAGCAGCCAAGAGCCGGGACACTCGACGGGGGGCGGGGAGCTGTTTTTT CASSQEPGHSTGGGELFF
TRBJ2-2 . TRBV6-2/TRBV6-3 . TGTGCCAGCAGTTACAGGTTCCGAGGCACCGGGGAGCTGTTTTTT CASSYRFRGTGELFF
TRBJ1-1 TRBD1 TRBV19 . TGTGCCAGTAGGGACAGGGGTGAAGCTTTCTTT CASRDRGEAFF
TRBJ2-7 TRBD1 TRBV28 . TGTGCCAGCAGTTTACCCGGACAGGTTAACGACTACGAGCAGTACTTC CASSLPGQVNDYEQYF
TRBJ2-5 TRBD1 TRBV7-9 . TGTGCCAGCAGCTTAGCGAGGGACAGGAGACTCCAAGAGACCCAGTACTTC CASSLARDRRLQETQYF
TRBJ2-7 . TRBV23-1 once TGCGCCAGCAGTCGCCTCGCTAGCCACTACGAGCAGTACTTC CASSRLASHYEQYF
TRBJ1-2 . TRBV12-3/TRBV12-4 . TGTGCCAGCAGTTTAATCCGGGAGGGAGGCTACACCTTC CASSLIREGGYTF
TRBJ2-3 TRBD2 TRBV7-9 . TGTGCCAGCAGCTTCAAGACTAGCGGGGGGTTGACAGATACGCAGTATTTT CASSFKTSGGLTDTQYF
TRBJ2-5 TRBD1 TRBV24-1 once TGTGCCACCAGTGACCTTGGGACAGGTAGCCAAGAGACCCAGTACTTC CATSDLGTGSQETQYF
TRBJ2-5 . TRBV10-2 . TGCGCCAGCAGTGACGACAGGATTGTTCTATTCCAAGAGACCCAGTACTTC CASSDDRIVLFQETQYF
TRBJ1-3 TRBD1 TRBV12-5 . TGTGCTAGTGGTTTGGTTCTACACGACAGGGTCTCTGGAAACACCATATATTTT CASGLVLHDRVSGNTIYF
TRBJ2-2 . TRBV4-3 . TGCGCCAGCAGCCACGGCGCGGTCACCGGGGAGCTGTTTTTT CASSHGAVTGELFF
TRBJ1-4 . TRBV28 . TGTGCCAGCAGTCCCCTCGAGGACAGAAATGAAAAACTGTTTTTT CASSPLEDRNEKLFF
TRBJ1-1 . TRBV6-5 . TGTGCCAGCAGTTTGCGACCCGACCGACAGAACACTGAAGCTTTCTTT CASSLRPDRQNTEAFF
TRBJ1-2 . TRBV7-2 . TGTGCCAGCAGCTCCAGGGGCCCTACGCGTTTCTATGGCTACACCTTC CASSSRGPTRFYGYTF
TRBJ1-2 TRBD1 TRBV7-3 . TGTGCCAGCAGCTCCGGACAGGGGGCAGGCTACACCTTC CASSSGQGAGYTF
TRBJ2-5 TRBD2 TRBV7-2 . TGTGCCAGCAGCCAGACTAGCGGGATAGGAGGAGAGACCCAGTACTTC CASSQTSGIGGETQYF
TRBJ2-1 . TRBV5-1 . TGCGCCAGCAGCTTGTCCGGGAGCTCCTACAATGAGCAGTTCTTC CASSLSGSSYNEQFF
TRBJ1-6 . TRBV18 few TGTGCCAGCTCACCAGATGGCCAGGTCCCCCTCCACTTT CASSPDGQVPLHF
TRBJ2-1 . TRBV11-2 once TGTGCCAGCAGCTTAGATTTGCCTACTTACAATGAGCAGTTCTTC CASSLDLPTYNEQFF
TRBJ2-1 TRBD1 TRBV29-1 . TGCAGCGTTGGAACCGGGACAGGGGTCCTCAATGAGCAGTTCTTC CSVGTGTGVLNEQFF
TRBJ1-2 TRBD1 TRBV6-5 few TGTGCCAGCAGTCAAAGGACAGGGGGCTTATATGGCTACACCTTC CASSQRTGGLYGYTF
TRBJ2-2 . TRBV6-1 . TGTGCCAGCAGTGACAGGGGATGGACCGGGGAGCTGTTTTTT CASSDRGWTGELFF
TRBJ1-2 . TRBV3-1/TRBV3-2 . TGTGCCAGCAGCTCCCGGAAGGGGTATGGCTACACCTTC CASSSRKGYGYTF
TRBJ1-3 . TRBV6-1 . TGTGCCAGCAGTGACACAGGGTTAGACACCATATATTTT CASSDTGLDTIYF
TRBJ2-7 TRBD2 TRBV27 . TGTGCCAGCAGTTTAGCGGCGGGAGGGCCAGTCCACGAGCAGTACTTC CASSLAAGGPVHEQYF
TRBJ2-2 TRBD1 TRBV7-2 . TGTGCCAGCAGACGGGACAGGTCTAACACCGGGGAGCTGTTTTTT CASRRDRSNTGELFF
TRBJ2-1 . TRBV4-1 . TGCGCCAGCAGCCCCCGACATCCCAATGAGCAGTTCTTC CASSPRHPNEQFF
TRBJ2-7 . TRBV28 . TGTGCCAGCAGTTTATTTCAAAACAGGGTAAGCTCCTACGAGCAGTACTTC CASSLFQNRVSSYEQYF
TRBJ1-4 . TRBV28 . TGTGCCAGCAGTTTAGGTGTCCGGGGAACTAATGAAAAACTGTTTTTT CASSLGVRGTNEKLFF
TRBJ1-3 TRBD1 TRBV19 once TGTGCCAGTAGTCGGTACAGGGGTGTTGGTACGTCCTCTGGAAACACCATATATTTT CASSRYRGVGTSSGNTIYF
TRBJ1-1 TRBD1 TRBV3-1/TRBV3-2 once TGTGCCAGCAGCCCCCTGGACAGGGGGCGGATGAACACTGAAGCTTTCTTT CASSPLDRGRMNTEAFF